Below, 29 T cell receptor beta chains from the same sample are listed, as sequenced in a study of radiation and T cells in renal cell carcinoma. This table comes from immunoSEQ multiplex PCR, and its TCRdb copy is limited to in-frame clones, with some not included. The repertoire holds about 12,000 clones, with less than 75% as singletons. Regarding treatment: treatment-naive control, cytoreductive nephrectomy. The input for sequencing was tumor tissue, taken from a patient whose treatment was nephrectomy without radiotherapy. Source of these receptors: a woman of 80 years or more with renal cell carcinoma.

This chain connects TRBV27 to TRBJ2-7; TRBD1 aligns across 7 bases. Germline V gives CDR1 MNHEY, CDR2 SMNVEV (reference sequence). This CDR3 has 13 residues. The trim removed 5 bases at V and 5 bases at J, leaving 6 bases unmatched. The CDR3 sequence is CASSRQGRDEQYF. In DNA, the CDR3 is TGTGCCAGCAGTCGACAGGGAAGGGACGAGCAGTACTTC.

V usage is TRBV10-3 and J usage is TRBJ2-2; D may correspond to TRBD1 or TRBD2 (5 bases each). Trimming pared 3 bases from V and 6 bases from J, leaving 17 bases between. CDR1 is ENHRY and CDR2 is SYGVKD in the germline V gene. This CDR3 region has 16 residues. The CDR3 bases are TGTGCCATCAGTGATTCCGGGACCCCTGGTGCCGGGGAGCTGTTTTTT. Encoded protein: CAISDSGTPGAGELFF.

The chain couples TRBV10-3 to TRBJ2-5, with D perhaps matching TRBD2 (5 bases). The germline V gene has CDR1 ENHRY and CDR2 SYGVKD. Between the trimmed V and J ends, which lost 0 bases and 2 bases, there was a span of 7 bases. CDR3 length equals 14 residues. DNA for the CDR3: TGTGCCATCAGTGAGTCCCCGGGACAAGAGACCCAGTACTTC. Protein: CAISESPGQETQYF.

V and J are TRBV19 and TRBJ1-3, with D possibly matching TRBD1 (5 bases). From germline, CDR1 is LNHDA and CDR2 SQIVND (reference sequence). The CDR3 runs to 15 residues. V gave up 2 bases and J gave up 1 base, with 9 bases separating them. In DNA, the CDR3 is TGTGCCAGTAGTATATCGGGGCAGTCTGGAAACACCATATATTTT. Translating it yields CASSISGQSGNTIYF. The full variable domain, with the rest looked up from reference TRBV19 and TRBJ1-3, is DGGITQSPKYLFRKEGQNVTLSCEQNLNHDAMYWYRQDPGQGLRLIYYSQIVNDFQKGDIAEGYSVSREKKESFPLTVTSAQKNPTAFYLCASSISGQSGNTIYFGEGSWLTVV.

This clone was seen only once. V and J are TRBV7-8 and TRBJ1-5; D is unclear. Germline-derived CDR1 and CDR2 are SGHVS and FQNEAQ. Trimming left V 1 base short and J 5 bases short, with 12 bases between. The CDR3 spans 15 residues. CDR3 in DNA: TGTGCCAGCAGCTTAGTGGCCCACGATCATCAGCCCCAGCATTTT. Amino acids: CASSLVAHDHQPQHF.

The chain combines TRBV18 with TRBJ2-1; 9 bases align to TRBD1. The CDR3 spans 16 residues. Germline V gene lookup returns CDR1 KGHSH and CDR2 LQKENI. Trimming at V came to 4 bases and at J to 9 bases, leaving 13 bases not matched to a gene. This chain's CDR3 is CASSRRDRDQGVEQFF. The CDR3 DNA reads as TGTGCCAGCTCACGCCGGGACAGGGACCAGGGGGTTGAGCAGTTCTTC.

The V call is TRBV5-6, the J call TRBJ2-1; no definite D call. CDR1 is SGHDT and CDR2 is YYEEEE in the germline V gene. Deletions cut 3 bases from V and 6 bases from J, with 7 bases between. This CDR3 spans 12 amino acids. CDR3: CASSWNTNEQFF. DNA of the CDR3: TGTGCCAGCAGCTGGAACACCAATGAGCAGTTCTTC.

This rearrangement joins TRBV19 to TRBJ1-5; D is undetermined. CDR3 length equals 16 residues. Germline V gene data show CDR1 as LNHDA and CDR2 as SQIVND (reference sequence). V was cut by 0 bases and J by 4 bases, with 13 bases left in between. CDR3 sequence: CASSIDGQRWNQPQHF. CDR3 in DNA: TGTGCCAGTAGTATAGATGGGCAGAGGTGGAATCAGCCCCAGCATTTT.

The CDR3, as DNA: TGTGCCAGCAGGGGACTAGCAGCAGATACGCAGTATTTT. Translated: CASRGLAADTQYF. V is TRBV7-9 and J is TRBJ2-3; 9 bases align to TRBD2. V lost 6 bases and J lost 4; bases outside the gene matches: 2. The CDR3 is 13 amino acids. Germline-derived CDR1 and CDR2 are SEHNR and FQNEAQ (reference sequence).

The CDR3 region is CSAQTYLSQFF. The CDR3 region has the DNA TGCAGTGCTCAAACCTATCTTTCCCAGTTCTTC. The chain has TRBV20-1 and TRBJ2-1; unclear D gene. Germline V gives CDR1 DFQATT, CDR2 SNEGSKA (reference sequence). This CDR3 region has 11 residues. Trimming took 5 bases from V and 13 from J, leaving 15 bases between them.

This clone is large. The chain combines TRBV11-1 with TRBJ2-4; D ambiguous. Germline V gives CDR1 SGHAT, CDR2 FQDESV (reference sequence). The CDR3 is made up of 18 amino acids. V lost 1 base, J lost 8 bases, and 24 bases lay in between. The CDR3 nucleotides are TGTGCCAGCAGCTTAGGAGGTTTTATGTTCGGCCTAAAGGACATTCAGTACTTC. Translating it yields CASSLGGFMFGLKDIQYF.

The gene calls are TRBV5-1 and TRBJ1-6; possible D gene TRBD1, 5 bases. The CDR3 sequence is 14 residues long. With 7 bases removed from V and 3 bases from J, the gap between germline ends came to 11 bases. From germline, CDR1 is SGHRS and CDR2 YFSETQ. The DNA of the CDR3 is TGCGCCAGCGGGACCAGCTTCTATAATTCACCCCTCCACTTT. Protein: CASGTSFYNSPLHF.

The chain has TRBV19 and TRBJ2-4, with TRBD1 matching 10 bases. Germline assignment: CDR1 LNHDA and CDR2 SQIVND (reference sequence). The junction had 12 bases not matched to a gene; V was cut back by 9 bases and J by 4 bases. CDR3 length: 16 residues. Here the CDR3 reads CASTTPWTGGKNIQYF. CDR3 in DNA: TGTGCCAGCACGACCCCTTGGACAGGGGGTAAAAACATTCAGTACTTC.

There are a few counts of this clone. The genes are TRBV7-2 and TRBJ2-4, with a tentative D call TRBD1 (6 bases). With 5 bases removed from V and 3 bases from J, the gap between germline ends came to 14 bases. The CDR3 runs 15 residues. Germline V gives CDR1 SGHTA, CDR2 FQGNSA. CDR3 sequence (DNA): TGTGCCAGCAGCCGATCCCAGGGGCTCAAAAACATTCAGTACTTC. This encodes CASSRSQGLKNIQYF.

This clone occurred a few times. V is TRBV7-9 and J is TRBJ2-3; D tentatively fits TRBD1 or TRBD2 (5 bases each). V was clipped by 5 bases and J by 0 bases, with 15 bases between them. Germline loops: CDR1 SEHNR, CDR2 FQNEAQ (reference sequence). This CDR3 contains 16 residues. CDR3: CASSRSRGASTDTQYF. CDR3 DNA sequence: TGTGCCAGCAGCCGGTCCCGAGGGGCTAGCACAGATACGCAGTATTTT. Complete variable domain (other parts from reference TRBV7-9 and TRBJ2-3): DTGVSQNPRHKITKRGQNVTFRCDPISEHNRLYWYRQTLGQGPEFLTYFQNEAQLEKSRLLSDRFSAERPKGSFSTLEIQRTEQGDSAMYLCASSRSRGASTDTQYFGPGTRLTVL.

This clone is a singleton in its sample. The genes are TRBV4-2 and TRBJ2-2, with TRBD2 identical over 14 bases. Germline V gene data show CDR1 as LGHNA and CDR2 as YNFKEQ. The CDR3 consists of 21 residues. The V and J ends lost 0 bases and 1 base, in that order; junction bases with no gene match: 10. For the CDR3, the DNA is TGTGCCAGCAGCCAAGACTGGGGGACTAGCGGGGGAGTAGGGAACACCGGGGAGCTGTTTTTT. As protein: CASSQDWGTSGGVGNTGELFF.

This chain connects TRBV9 to TRBJ1-2; TRBD1 matches 9 bases. V lost 4 bases and J lost 4; bases outside the gene matches: 8. This CDR3 comprises 15 residues. Per germline, CDR1 SGDLS and CDR2 YYNGEE. CDR3 coding DNA: TGTGCCAGCAGCCCTCAGATGACAGGGGGCTATGGCTACACCTTC. Translated: CASSPQMTGGYGYTF.

This rearrangement joins TRBV5-4 to TRBJ1-2; tentative D call: TRBD1 (6 bases). V was cut by 3 bases and J by 0 bases, with 21 bases left in between. This CDR3 is 18 amino acids long. The V gene's germline CDR1 is SGHNT and CDR2 YYREEE (reference sequence). The CDR3 protein is CASSSWTDLTPANYGYTF. Written as DNA, the CDR3 is TGTGCCAGCAGCTCATGGACAGATCTGACCCCAGCTAACTATGGCTACACCTTC.

By sample share, this clone is medium-sized. The chain carries TRBV10-1 and TRBJ2-3; TRBD1 might be the D (6 bases). Germline loops: CDR1 WNHNN, CDR2 SYGVQD (reference sequence). The CDR3 consists of 16 residues. The ends were cut back, 2 bases at V and 1 base at J, with 13 bases in the middle. The CDR3 here is CASSETGSSGTDTQYF. For the CDR3, the DNA is TGCGCCAGCAGTGAGACAGGGAGTTCGGGCACAGATACGCAGTATTTT.

The gene calls are TRBV27 and TRBJ1-5; 7 positions match TRBD1. The V gene end was trimmed by 5 bases and the J gene end by 2 bases; junction bases not matched to a gene: 9. CDR3 size: 16 residues. Germline lookup yields CDR1 MNHEY and CDR2 SMNVEV (reference sequence). The CDR3 loop is CASSPKTGKRNQPQHF. The CDR3 bases are TGTGCCAGCAGTCCCAAGACAGGGAAGCGCAATCAGCCCCAGCATTTT.

The V call is TRBV7-9, the J call TRBJ2-5; 10 bases are shared with TRBD1. Germline V gene lookup returns CDR1 SEHNR and CDR2 FQNEAQ (reference sequence). With V trimmed by 1 base and J by 6 bases, 5 bases remained unmatched. The CDR3 runs to 15 residues. The CDR3, as DNA: TGTGCCAGCAGCTTAGGCGGACAGGGGGTGAAGACCCAGTACTTC. It specifies CASSLGGQGVKTQYF.

This chain links TRBV5-1 with TRBJ2-5; the match to TRBD1 covers 7 bases. The CDR3 is made up of 18 amino acids. Germline CDR1 reads SGHRS; CDR2 reads YFSETQ. With V trimmed by 4 bases and J by 5 bases, 20 bases remained unmatched. CDR3 DNA: TGCGCCAGCAGCGGACGGGACAGAGTTTTTGGTTCTGGGGAGACCCAGTACTTC. Translated: CASSGRDRVFGSGETQYF.

This clone has only one observation. This rearrangement joins TRBV5-1 to TRBJ2-7; 8 bases are a match to TRBD1. The CDR3 sequence is 16 residues long. V lost 3 bases, J lost 1 base, and 9 bases stayed unmatched. Germline loops: CDR1 SGHRS, CDR2 YFSETQ. In DNA form, the CDR3 reads TGCGCCAGCAGCTCCACCCCAGGGGGCGCGTCCTACGAGCAGTACGTC. It encodes CASSSTPGGASYEQYV.

The chain is built from TRBV27 and TRBJ1-6, with a possible D match to TRBD1 (5 bases). Germline CDR1 and CDR2: MNHEY and SMNVEV (reference sequence). Deletions cut 7 bases from V and 4 bases from J, with 11 bases between. This CDR3 has 14 amino acids. In DNA, the CDR3 is TGTGCCAGCATGGGGCCGGTGTATAATTCACCCCTCCACTTT. This sequence encodes CASMGPVYNSPLHF.

The rearrangement uses TRBV4-1 and TRBJ2-3, with D perhaps matching TRBD1 (5 bases). The germline gives CDR1 MGHRA, CDR2 YSYEKL. The length of the CDR3 is 15 residues. V lost 4 bases and J 1 base, leaving 12 bases between the germline ends. Written as DNA, the CDR3 is TGCGCCAGCAGCCCCCGACAGAAAGGCACAGATACGCAGTATTTT. Translating it yields CASSPRQKGTDTQYF.

The genes are TRBV6-6 and TRBJ2-1, with D unclear. The V end was cut by 5 bases, the J end by 10 bases, with 15 bases between. The CDR3 totals 13 residues. Per the germline V gene, CDR1 is MNHNY and CDR2 is SVGAGI (reference sequence). In nucleotides, the CDR3 is TGTGCCAGCAGTCCGCCCCAGGACGGAGAGCAGTTCTTC. The encoded protein is CASSPPQDGEQFF.

The V and J genes are TRBV6-6 and TRBJ1-5; D is possibly TRBD1 (5 bases). V dropped 6 bases and J dropped 7 bases, with 19 bases sitting between them. CDR3 length: 15 amino acids. Germline-derived CDR1 and CDR2 are MNHNY and SVGAGI (reference sequence). The CDR3 DNA is TGTGCCAGCAGACACTCCAGGGTAGTGGCGCAGCCCCAGCATTTT. Residues: CASRHSRVVAQPQHF.

The chain links TRBV4-1 to TRBJ1-6, with D unclear. Per germline, CDR1 MGHRA and CDR2 YSYEKL. V was trimmed by 4 bases and J by 7 bases, leaving 17 bases between them. The length of the CDR3 is 16 residues. The CDR3 nucleotides read TGCGCCAGCAGCCCCCGGACGGTTCGTATGAATTCACCCCTCCACTTT. It is translated as CASSPRTVRMNSPLHF.

V is TRBV18 and J is TRBJ2-2; D may be TRBD1 (5 bases). V was shortened by 4 bases and J by 5 bases, with 14 bases between the two germline ends. The germline gives CDR1 KGHSH, CDR2 LQKENI. There are 15 residues in the CDR3. In DNA, the CDR3 is TGTGCCAGCTCACAACAATCAGGGCGGACCGGGGAGCTGTTTTTT. Its translation is CASSQQSGRTGELFF.